This record covers a single T cell receptor (beta chain). Its antigen is as yet unknown. Every one of the donors was a Caucasian adult that lived in Nashville, Tennessee. V dropped 2 bases and J dropped 0; count of bases not matched to a gene: 1. Germline-derived CDR1 and CDR2 are LGHNA and YSLEER. This CDR3 is built from 15 residues. This sample was taken from a study of shared clonotypes between healthy human individuals. The authors ran the assay at deep level. Measured with immunoSEQ multiplex PCR; TCRdb has only the in-frame clones, and not every one. The sample holds 650,000 to 700,000 clones, roughly 88% seen once. Study-wide points: What rarefaction showed was incomplete sorted-subset sequencing despite large depth. Non-shared clonotypes had lower generation probabilities than clonotypes shared by all four sorted-subset donors.

The TCR was taken from a man younger than 35 in good health. Some clones in this sample may be carry-over from other donors' samples. V and J are TRBV4-3 and TRBJ2-3; TRBD1 matches at 8 bases. What was sequenced was memory CD8+ T cells from PBMCs. Subset noted: CD45RO+ cells pooled with CCR7-negative TemRA cells. CDR3 sequence (DNA): TGCGCCAGCAGCCAATGGGACAGGAGCACAGATACGCAGTATTTT. It encodes CASSQWDRSTDTQYF.